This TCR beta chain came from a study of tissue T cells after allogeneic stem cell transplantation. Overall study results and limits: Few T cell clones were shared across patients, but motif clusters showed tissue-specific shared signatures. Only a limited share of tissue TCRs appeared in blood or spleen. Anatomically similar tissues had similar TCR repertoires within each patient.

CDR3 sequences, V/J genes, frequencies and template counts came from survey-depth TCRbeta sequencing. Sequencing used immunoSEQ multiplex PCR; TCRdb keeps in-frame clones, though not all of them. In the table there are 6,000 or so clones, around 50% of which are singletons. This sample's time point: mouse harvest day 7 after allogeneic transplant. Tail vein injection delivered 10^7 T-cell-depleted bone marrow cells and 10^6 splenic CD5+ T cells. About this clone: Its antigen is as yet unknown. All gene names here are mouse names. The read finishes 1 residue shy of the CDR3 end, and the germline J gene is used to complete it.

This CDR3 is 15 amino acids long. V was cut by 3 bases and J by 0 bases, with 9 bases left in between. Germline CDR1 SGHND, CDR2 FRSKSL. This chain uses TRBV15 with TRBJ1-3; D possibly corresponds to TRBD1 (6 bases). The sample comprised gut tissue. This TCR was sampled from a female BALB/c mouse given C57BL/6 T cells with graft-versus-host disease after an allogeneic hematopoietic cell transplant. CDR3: CASSFGGHSGNTLYF. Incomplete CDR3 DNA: TGTGCCAGCAGTTTCGGGGGCCATTCTGGAAATACGCTCTAT.